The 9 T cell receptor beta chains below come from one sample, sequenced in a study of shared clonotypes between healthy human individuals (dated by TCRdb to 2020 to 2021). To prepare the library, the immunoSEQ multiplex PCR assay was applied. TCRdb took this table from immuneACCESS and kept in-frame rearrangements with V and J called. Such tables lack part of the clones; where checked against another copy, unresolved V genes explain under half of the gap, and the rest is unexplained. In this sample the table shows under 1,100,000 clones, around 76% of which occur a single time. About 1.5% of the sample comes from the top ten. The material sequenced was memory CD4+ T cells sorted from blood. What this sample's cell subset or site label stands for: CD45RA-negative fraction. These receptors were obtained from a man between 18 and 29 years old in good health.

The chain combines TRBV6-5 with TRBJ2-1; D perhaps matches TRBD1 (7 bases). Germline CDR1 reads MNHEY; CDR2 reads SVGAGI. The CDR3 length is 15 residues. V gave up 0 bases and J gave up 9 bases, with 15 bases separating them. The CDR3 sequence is CASSYSTGGGGEQFF. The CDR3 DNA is TGTGCCAGCAGTTACTCGACTGGAGGGGGCGGTGAGCAGTTCTTC.

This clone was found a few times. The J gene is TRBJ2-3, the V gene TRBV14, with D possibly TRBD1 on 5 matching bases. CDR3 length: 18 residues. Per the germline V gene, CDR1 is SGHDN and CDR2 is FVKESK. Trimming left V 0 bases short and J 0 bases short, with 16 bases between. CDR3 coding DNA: TGTGCCAGCAGCCAAGATTGGACAAAACCTACTAGCACAGATACGCAGTATTTT. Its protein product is CASSQDWTKPTSTDTQYF. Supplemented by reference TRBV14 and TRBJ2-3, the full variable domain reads EAGVTQFPSHSVIEKGQTVTLRCDPISGHDNLYWYRRVMGKEIKFLLHFVKESKQDESGMPNNRFLAERTGGTYSTLKVQPAELEDSGVYFCASSQDWTKPTSTDTQYFGPGTRLTVL.

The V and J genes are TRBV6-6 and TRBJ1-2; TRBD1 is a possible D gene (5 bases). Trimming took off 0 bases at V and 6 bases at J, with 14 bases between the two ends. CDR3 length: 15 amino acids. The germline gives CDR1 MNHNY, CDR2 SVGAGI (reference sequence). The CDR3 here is CASSYSKRGSNGYTF. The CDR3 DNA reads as TGTGCCAGCAGTTACTCAAAGAGGGGTAGCAATGGCTACACCTTC.

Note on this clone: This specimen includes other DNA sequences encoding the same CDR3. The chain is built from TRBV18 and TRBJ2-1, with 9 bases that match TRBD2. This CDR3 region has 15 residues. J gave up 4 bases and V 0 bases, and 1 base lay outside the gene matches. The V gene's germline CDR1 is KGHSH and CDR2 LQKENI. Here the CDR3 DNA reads TGTGCCAGCTCACCACCGGCGGGGGGGTACAATGAGCAGTTCTTC. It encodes CASSPPAGGYNEQFF.

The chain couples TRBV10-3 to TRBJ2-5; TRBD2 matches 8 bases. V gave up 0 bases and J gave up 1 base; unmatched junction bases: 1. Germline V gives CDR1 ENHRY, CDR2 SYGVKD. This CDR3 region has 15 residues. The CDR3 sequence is CAISESGGGQETQYF. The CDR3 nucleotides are TGTGCCATCAGTGAGTCCGGGGGGGGCCAAGAGACCCAGTACTTC.

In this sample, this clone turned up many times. CDR3 bases: TGTGCCAGCAGTGACGGACAGGGTAATCAGCCCCAGCATTTT. Its protein is CASSDGQGNQPQHF. This chain uses TRBV27 with TRBJ1-5; TRBD1 aligns across 8 bases. From germline, CDR1 is MNHEY and CDR2 SMNVEV (reference sequence). The CDR3 is made up of 14 amino acids. V shed 5 bases, J shed 4 bases, and the junction held 4 bases outside the gene matches.

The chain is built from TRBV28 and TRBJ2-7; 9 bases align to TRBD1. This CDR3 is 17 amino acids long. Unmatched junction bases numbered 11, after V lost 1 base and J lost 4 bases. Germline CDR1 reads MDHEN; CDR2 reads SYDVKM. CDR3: CASSLLSAGDRAYEQYF. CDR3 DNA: TGTGCCAGCAGTTTATTATCAGCCGGGGACAGGGCATACGAGCAGTACTTC.

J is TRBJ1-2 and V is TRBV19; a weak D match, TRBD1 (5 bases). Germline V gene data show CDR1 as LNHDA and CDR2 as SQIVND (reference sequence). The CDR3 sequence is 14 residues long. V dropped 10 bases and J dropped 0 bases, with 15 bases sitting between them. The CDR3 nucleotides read TGTGCCACCGCGGTGGGACCTACTAACTATGGCTACACCTTC. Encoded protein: CATAVGPTNYGYTF.

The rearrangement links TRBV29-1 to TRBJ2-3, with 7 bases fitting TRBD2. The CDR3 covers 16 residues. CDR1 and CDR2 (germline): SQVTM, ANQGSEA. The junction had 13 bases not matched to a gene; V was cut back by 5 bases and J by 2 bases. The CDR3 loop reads CSVPRTSRGHTDTQYF. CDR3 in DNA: TGCAGCGTTCCTCGGACTAGTCGAGGACACACAGATACGCAGTATTTT.